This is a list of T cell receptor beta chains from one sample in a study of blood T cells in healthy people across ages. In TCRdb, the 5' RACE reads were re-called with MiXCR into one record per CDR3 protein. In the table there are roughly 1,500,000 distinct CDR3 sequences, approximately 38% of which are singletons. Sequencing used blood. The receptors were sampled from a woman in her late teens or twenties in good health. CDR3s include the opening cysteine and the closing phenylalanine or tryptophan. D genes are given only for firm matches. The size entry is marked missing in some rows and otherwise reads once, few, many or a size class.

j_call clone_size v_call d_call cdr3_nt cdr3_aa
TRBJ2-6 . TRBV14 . TGTGCCAGCAGCCTAAGTGGGGTTTCTGGGGCCAACGTCCTGACTTTC CASSLSGVSGANVLTF
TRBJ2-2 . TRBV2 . TGTGCCAGCAGTTCCCATGGGAACACCGGGGAGCTGTTTTTT CASSSHGNTGELFF
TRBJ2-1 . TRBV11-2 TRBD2 TGTGCCAGCAGAATCGAGAGCGGGGTGAGGCAGTTCTTC CASRIESGVRQFF
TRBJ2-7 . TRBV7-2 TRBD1 TGTGCCACGCGGGACAGGCTATACGAGCAGTACTTC CATRDRLYEQYF
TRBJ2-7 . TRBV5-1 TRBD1 TGCGCCAGCAGCTCAAGAACCGGGACAGGGGTCTACGAGCAGTACTTC CASSSRTGTGVYEQYF
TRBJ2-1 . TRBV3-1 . TGTGCCAGCAGCCCCTATTCGGGCGGAGATAGCAGCTACAATGAGCAGTTCTTC CASSPYSGGDSSYNEQFF
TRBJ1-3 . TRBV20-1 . TGCAGTGCTAGAGATTCCGTTAACTCTGGAAACACCATATATTTT CSARDSVNSGNTIYF
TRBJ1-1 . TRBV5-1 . TGCGCCAGCAGCTTGGCCGGCAGTCCCACTGAAGCTTTCTTT CASSLAGSPTEAFF
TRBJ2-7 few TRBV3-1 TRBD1 TGTGCCAGCAGCACCTCGGGACAGCACTCCTACGAGCAGTACTTC CASSTSGQHSYEQYF
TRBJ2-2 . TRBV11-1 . TGTGCCAGCAGGGCAGACTACACCGGGGAGCTGTTTTTT CASRADYTGELFF
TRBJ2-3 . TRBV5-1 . TGCGCCAGCAGCTTGGGACTAGTTGTCGACACAGATACGCAGTATTTT CASSLGLVVDTDTQYF
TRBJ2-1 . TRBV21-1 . TGTGCCAGCAGCAAGAGACTAGCGGGAGGGACAGACAATGAGCAGTTCTTC CASSKRLAGGTDNEQFF
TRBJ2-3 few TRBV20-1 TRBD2 TGCAGTGCTAGACTAGCGGGAGTGGGGGATACGCAGTATTTT CSARLAGVGDTQYF
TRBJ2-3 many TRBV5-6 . TGTGCCAGCACCCCTGGGGGGCGCACAGATACGCAGTATTTT CASTPGGRTDTQYF
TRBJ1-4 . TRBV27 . TGTGCCAGCAGATCCGGGACGGATGAAAAACTGTTTTTT CASRSGTDEKLFF
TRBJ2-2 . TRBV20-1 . TGCAGTGCTAGAGGCGTCGGGGGCGGGGAGCTGTTTTTT CSARGVGGGELFF